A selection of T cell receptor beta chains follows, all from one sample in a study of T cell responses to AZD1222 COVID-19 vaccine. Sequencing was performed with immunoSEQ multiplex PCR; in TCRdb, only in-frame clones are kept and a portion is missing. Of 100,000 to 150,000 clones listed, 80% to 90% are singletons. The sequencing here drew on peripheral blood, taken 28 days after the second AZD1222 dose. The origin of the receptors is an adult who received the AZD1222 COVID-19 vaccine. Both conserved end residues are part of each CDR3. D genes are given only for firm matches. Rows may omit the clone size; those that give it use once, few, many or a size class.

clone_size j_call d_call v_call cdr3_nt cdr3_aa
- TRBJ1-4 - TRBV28 TGTGCCAGCAGAACCACCTTTACAAGGGCGGGTTGGGAAAAACTGTTTTTT CASRTTFTRAGWEKLFF
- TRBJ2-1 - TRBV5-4 TGTGCCAGCAGCCCGGACATCGGTAATTACAATGAGCAGTTCTTC CASSPDIGNYNEQFF
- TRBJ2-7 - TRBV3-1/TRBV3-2 TGTGCCAGCAGCCAAGAATATAAGTACGAGCAGTACTTC CASSQEYKYEQYF
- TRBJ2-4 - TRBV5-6 TGTGCCAGCACCAACGCCGGCAGGGAAATGAACATTCAGTACTTC CASTNAGREMNIQYF
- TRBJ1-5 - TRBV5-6 TGTGCCAGCAGCTTGGAAGGCCTGGGGAATCAGCCCCAGCATTTT CASSLEGLGNQPQHF
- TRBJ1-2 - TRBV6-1 TGTGCCAGCAGTGAAGCTGGGGGGTTCTCCTATGGCTACACCTTC CASSEAGGFSYGYTF
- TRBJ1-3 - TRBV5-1 TGCGCCAGCAGCGAAGGGAGCTCTGGAAACACCATATATTTT CASSEGSSGNTIYF
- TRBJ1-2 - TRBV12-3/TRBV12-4 TGTGCCAGCAGTTCTCGACAGAGCTATGGTTACACCTTC CASSSRQSYGYTF
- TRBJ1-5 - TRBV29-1 TGCAGCGTTGTAAGTCAGGGCGATCAGCCCCAGCATTTT CSVVSQGDQPQHF
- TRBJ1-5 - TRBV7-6 TGTGCCAGCAGCCTCCGAGGAGATCAGCCCCAGCATTTT CASSLRGDQPQHF
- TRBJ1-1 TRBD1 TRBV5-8 TGTGCCAGCAGCTTGGGGGACAGGGGGCACACTGAAGCTTTCTTT CASSLGDRGHTEAFF
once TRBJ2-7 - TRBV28 TGTGCCAGCAGTTTATACCCCCCGGGCGCGAGGAAAAACGAGCAGTACTTC CASSLYPPGARKNEQYF
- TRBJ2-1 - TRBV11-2 TGTGCCAGCAGCTTAGTCCGAACAGAGCAGTTCTTC CASSLVRTEQFF
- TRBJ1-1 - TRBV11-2 TGTGCCAGCAGCTTAAAAGGGGGGCCGAGCACTGAAGCTTTCTTT CASSLKGGPSTEAFF
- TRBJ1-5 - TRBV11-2 TGTGCCAGCAGCCCCTGGCAGAATCAGCCCCAGCATTTT CASSPWQNQPQHF
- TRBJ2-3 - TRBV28 TGTGCCAGCAGTTTGGGGCCTGGAGGCACAGATACGCAGTATTTT CASSLGPGGTDTQYF
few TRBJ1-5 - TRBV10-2 TGCGCCAGCAGTGATCAGCCCCAGCATTTT CASSDQPQHF
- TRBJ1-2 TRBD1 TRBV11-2 TGTGCCAGCAGCTCCTTACAGGGGGCGCGGGACTATGGCTACACCTTC CASSSLQGARDYGYTF